This entry lists 11 T cell receptor beta chains sequenced from one sample in a study of blood T cell repertoires in COVID-19. Some clones are missing from TCRdb's copy, which holds only in-frame ones; the method was immunoSEQ multiplex PCR. The sample carries about 210,000 clones, roughly 78% recorded once. The sample consisted of peripheral blood. Receptor source: a middle-aged woman with acute or convalescent COVID-19.

V and J are TRBV7-3 and TRBJ1-2, with 8 bases matching TRBD1. The CDR3 loop spans 15 amino acids. J was trimmed by 7 bases and V by 5 bases; bases with no gene match: 12. Per germline, CDR1 SGHTA and CDR2 FQGTGA. The CDR3 is CASSQSAGGGSGYTF. The CDR3 DNA reads as TGTGCCAGCAGCCAAAGCGCAGGGGGCGGATCTGGCTACACCTTC.

This sequence joins TRBV14 and TRBJ2-3, with TRBD2 matching over 12 bases. This CDR3 is built from 18 residues. Trimming took 2 bases from V and 3 from J; bases not matched to a gene: 9. CDR1 is SGHDN, CDR2 FVKESK, per germline. The CDR3 DNA follows: TGTGCCAGCAGCCAAACTATCGAGACTAGCGGGAGAACAGATACGCAGTATTTT. It yields the protein CASSQTIETSGRTDTQYF.

The rearrangement uses TRBV5-8 and TRBJ2-4; the match to TRBD1 covers 7 bases. Losses at the gene ends were 4 bases for V and 0 bases for J; bases not matched to a gene: 13. CDR1 is SGHTS and CDR2 is YDEGEE in the germline V gene. The CDR3 has 18 residues. The CDR3 spells CASSLINRGGVAKNIQYF. In DNA form, the CDR3 reads TGTGCCAGCAGCCTGATCAACAGGGGTGGGGTAGCCAAAAACATTCAGTACTTC.

The chain has TRBV6-5 and TRBJ1-2; 7 bases fit TRBD1. J lost 3 bases, V lost 5 bases, and 9 bases had no gene match. Germline V CDR1 and CDR2: MNHEY, SVGAGI. This CDR3 spans 15 amino acids. The CDR3 DNA reads TGTGCCAGCAGTCCCGGAAACGGACAGGACTATGGCTACACCTTC. Translated, it gives CASSPGNGQDYGYTF.

V gene TRBV7-9 combines with J gene TRBJ1-1, with 10 positions matching TRBD1. V lost 5 bases, J lost 5 bases, and 14 bases stayed unmatched. The germline gives CDR1 SEHNR, CDR2 FQNEAQ (reference sequence). This CDR3 comprises 17 residues. The CDR3 loop reads CASSPRQGAIVGTEAFF. The CDR3 DNA sequence: TGTGCCAGCAGCCCTCGACAGGGGGCGATAGTAGGGACTGAAGCTTTCTTT.

Turning to this clone: The identical CDR3 is also encoded by other nucleotide sequences in the sample. This chain connects TRBV30 to TRBJ1-1; 10 positions agree with TRBD1. V shed 3 bases, J shed 4 bases, and the junction held 2 bases outside the gene matches. CDR3 length equals 13 residues. Per germline, CDR1 GTSNPN and CDR2 SVGIG (reference sequence). The CDR3 bases are TGTGCCTGGAGGGGGGACAGGGGCACTGAAGCTTTCTTT. Encoded protein: CAWRGDRGTEAFF.

This chain links TRBV10-3 with TRBJ2-7; no reliable D call. Deletions cut 0 bases from V and 2 bases from J, with 11 bases between. Germline V gene lookup returns CDR1 ENHRY and CDR2 SYGVKD. This CDR3 spans 15 amino acids. CDR3 DNA: TGTGCCATCAGTGAGTCCATGGCGGAAACCTACGAGCAGTACTTC. It codes for CAISESMAETYEQYF.

The chain carries TRBV9 and TRBJ1-3; 8 bases agree with TRBD1. Germline CDR1 and CDR2: SGDLS and YYNGEE. Trimming at V came to 1 base and at J to 3 bases, leaving 3 bases not matched to a gene. This CDR3 has 15 amino acids. The CDR3 DNA sequence: TGTGCCAGCAGCGTAACAGGGGGTAATGGAAACACCATATATTTT. Protein: CASSVTGGNGNTIYF.

This rearrangement joins TRBV19 to TRBJ1-1, with D unresolved. Per the germline V gene, CDR1 is LNHDA and CDR2 is SQIVND (reference sequence). The CDR3 totals 13 residues. The V gene lost 9 bases and the J gene lost 1 base, with 12 bases spanning the gap. In DNA form, the CDR3 reads TGTGCCAGCGGTGACACCCCGAACACTGAAGCTTTCTTT. Translation: CASGDTPNTEAFF.

This chain joins TRBV18 and TRBJ2-6; no clear D. Trimming removed 0 bases at V and 13 bases at J, with 13 bases between. Germline loops: CDR1 KGHSH, CDR2 LQKENI. The CDR3 totals 14 residues. The CDR3 region has the DNA TGTGCCAGCTCACCACCCCTAGATTATTCAGTCCTGACTTTC. This translates into CASSPPLDYSVLTF.

J is TRBJ2-7 and V is TRBV10-3, with 7 bases that match TRBD2. Germline values: CDR1 ENHRY, CDR2 SYGVKD. V shed 4 bases, J shed 6 bases, and the junction held 6 bases outside the gene matches. The CDR3 spans 13 residues. Here the CDR3 DNA reads TGTGCCATCAGTGGTCAGGGACTACCCGAGCAGTACTTC. This translates into CAISGQGLPEQYF.